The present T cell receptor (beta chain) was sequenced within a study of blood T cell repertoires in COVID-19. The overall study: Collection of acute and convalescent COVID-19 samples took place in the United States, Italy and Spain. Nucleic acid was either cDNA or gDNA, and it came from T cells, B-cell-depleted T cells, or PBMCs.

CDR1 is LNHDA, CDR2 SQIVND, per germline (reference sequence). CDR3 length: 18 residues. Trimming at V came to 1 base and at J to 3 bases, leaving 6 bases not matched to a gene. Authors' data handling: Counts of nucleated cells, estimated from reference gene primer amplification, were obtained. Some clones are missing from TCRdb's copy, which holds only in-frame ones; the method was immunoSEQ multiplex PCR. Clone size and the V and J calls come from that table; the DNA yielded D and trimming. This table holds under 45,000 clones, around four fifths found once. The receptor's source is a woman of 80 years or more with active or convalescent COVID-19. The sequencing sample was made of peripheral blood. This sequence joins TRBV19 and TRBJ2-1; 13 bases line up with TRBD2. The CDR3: CASSIGRLAGGDYNEQFF. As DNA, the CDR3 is TGTGCCAGTAGTATAGGGAGACTAGCGGGAGGAGACTACAATGAGCAGTTCTTC. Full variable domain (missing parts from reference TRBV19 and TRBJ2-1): DGGITQSPKYLFRKEGQNVTLSCEQNLNHDAMYWYRQDPGQGLRLIYYSQIVNDFQKGDIAEGYSVSREKKESFPLTVTSAQKNPTAFYLCASSIGRLAGGDYNEQFFGPGTRLTVL.